This entry lists 29 T cell receptor beta chains sequenced from one sample in a study of blood T cell repertoires in COVID-19. Produced via immunoSEQ multiplex PCR; TCRdb's table is partial and in-frame only. The sample holds about 98,000 clones, over 85% seen once. Material for sequencing was peripheral blood. These receptor sequences come from a woman between 50 and 59 years old with COVID-19, enrolled during active disease.

This clone was observed a single time. The chain carries TRBV2 and TRBJ2-5, with D possibly TRBD1 on 6 matching bases. V was trimmed by 6 bases and J by 2 bases, leaving 13 bases between them. The CDR3 contains 14 residues. Germline V gene sequence: CDR1 SNHLY, CDR2 FYNNEI. The CDR3 sequence is CASSRDRNQETQYF. DNA for the CDR3: TGTGCCAGCAGCCGAGACAGGAATCAAGAGACCCAGTACTTC.

This chain uses TRBV11-3 with TRBJ2-3; 11 nucleotides agree with TRBD2. CDR3 size: 16 residues. Germline loops: CDR1 SGHNT, CDR2 YENEEA. J was trimmed by 9 bases and V by 3 bases; bases with no gene match: 11. The CDR3 loop reads CASSFHLAGGSLTQYF. CDR3 sequence (DNA): TGTGCCAGCAGCTTTCATTTAGCGGGGGGGAGTTTAACGCAGTATTTT.

This chain uses TRBV5-8 with TRBJ1-1; D might be TRBD1 (5 bases). The CDR3 has 15 residues. Trimming stripped 3 bases from V and 4 bases from J, with 16 bases between. Per germline, CDR1 SGHTS and CDR2 YDEGEE. The CDR3 loop reads CASSSRVGRGTEAFF. The CDR3 DNA reads TGTGCCAGCAGCTCGAGGGTGGGGAGGGGCACTGAAGCTTTCTTT.

The chain uses TRBV24-1 and TRBJ2-2, with D hard to call. The CDR3 runs to 12 residues. V dropped 5 bases and J dropped 5 bases, with 5 bases sitting between them. Germline CDR1 KGHDR, CDR2 SFDVKD. The CDR3 DNA sequence: TGTGCCACCAGTGGTATGACCGGGGAGCTGTTTTTT. It yields the protein CATSGMTGELFF.

The chain recombines TRBV27 with TRBJ1-5; a weak D match, TRBD1 (5 bases). The V gene's germline CDR1 is MNHEY and CDR2 SMNVEV (reference sequence). The CDR3 extends over 15 amino acids. Trimming removed 4 bases at V and 0 bases at J, with 10 bases between. The CDR3 region has the DNA TGTGCCAGCAGTTACCAGGGATATAGCAATCAGCCCCAGCATTTT. As protein: CASSYQGYSNQPQHF.

This clone was found a few times. The V and J genes are TRBV10-2 and TRBJ2-7; possible D gene TRBD2, 7 bases. Looked up from germline, CDR1 is WSHSY and CDR2 is SAAADI. The CDR3 sequence is 17 residues long. V was trimmed by 4 bases and J by 5 bases, leaving 24 bases between them. The CDR3 loop reads CASSVPRWDTGGHEQYV. The DNA for the CDR3 is TGCGCCAGCAGTGTCCCCCGCTGGGACACCGGGGGGCACGAGCAGTACGTC.

The V gene is TRBV5-1, the J gene TRBJ2-6; D possibly corresponds to TRBD1 (6 bases). Germline lookup yields CDR1 SGHRS and CDR2 YFSETQ. V lost 2 bases and J lost 4, with 10 bases in between. CDR3 size: 15 residues. CDR3 sequence: CASSLGQTGANVLTF. CDR3 nucleotide sequence: TGCGCCAGCAGCTTAGGACAGACGGGGGCCAACGTCCTGACTTTC.

This chain connects TRBV12-3 or TRBV12-4 to TRBJ1-1; D gene uncertain. The CDR3 totals 13 residues. Deletions cut 4 bases from V and 1 base from J, with 7 bases between. The DNA for the CDR3 is TGTGCCAGCAGTTGGGCGGGGAACACTGAAGCTTTCTTT. This encodes CASSWAGNTEAFF.

CDR3 bases: TGTGCCAGCAGTCGGACAGGGATTAACACTGAAGCTTTCTTT. The encoded protein is CASSRTGINTEAFF. V usage is TRBV6-2 or TRBV6-3 and J usage is TRBJ1-1; 8 bases fit TRBD1. The CDR3 length is 14 residues. In germline, CDR1 is MNHEY, CDR2 SVGEGT. The J segment lost 2 bases and the V segment lost 5 bases, leaving 4 bases of the junction unmatched.

The chain couples TRBV24-1 to TRBJ1-2; no clear D. Per germline, CDR1 KGHDR and CDR2 SFDVKD. Deletions cut 1 base from V and 4 bases from J, with 3 bases between. CDR3 length: 12 amino acids. The CDR3 here is CATSDFSYGYTF. The CDR3 nucleotides are TGTGCCACCAGTGATTTCAGCTATGGCTACACCTTC.

This chain uses TRBV2 with TRBJ1-2; D possibly corresponds to TRBD1 (5 bases). The germline V gene has CDR1 SNHLY and CDR2 FYNNEI. This CDR3 region has 15 residues. The V end lost 9 bases, the J end lost 0 bases, and 17 bases lay between the germline ends. CDR3 sequence: CARGSRAATNYGYTF. The CDR3 DNA sequence: TGTGCCAGGGGGTCCAGGGCAGCTACTAACTATGGCTACACCTTC.

The chain recombines TRBV7-2 with TRBJ2-7, with D hard to call. V was pared by 3 bases and J by 2 bases, with 2 bases between. The CDR3 consists of 11 residues. In germline, CDR1 is SGHTA, CDR2 FQGNSA. CDR3 amino acids: CASSFTYEQYF. In DNA form, the CDR3 reads TGTGCCAGCAGCTTTACCTACGAGCAGTACTTC.

The chain combines TRBV4-3 with TRBJ1-1; 7 bases map to TRBD1. This CDR3 comprises 16 residues. Germline V gene lookup returns CDR1 LGHNA and CDR2 YSLEER. V trimming: 0 bases; J trimming: 1 base; junction bases outside the gene matches: 5. The CDR3 nucleotides are TGCGCCAGCAGCCAAGATATGGCAGGGGGGAACACTGAAGCTTTCTTT. This codes for CASSQDMAGGNTEAFF.

The rearrangement joins TRBV13 to TRBJ2-7; TRBD1 matches at 9 bases. The CDR3 runs to 14 residues. Germline values: CDR1 PRHDT, CDR2 FYEKMQ (reference sequence). With 2 bases clipped from V and 6 bases from J, the junction kept 5 bases outside the gene matches. As DNA, the CDR3 is TGTGCCAGCAGCTTAACCACGACAGGGGGCGAGCAGTACTTC. Amino acid sequence: CASSLTTTGGEQYF.

The rearrangement joins TRBV4-1 to TRBJ2-5; maybe TRBD1 (5 bases). V lost 0 bases to trimming and J lost 1 base, with 9 bases between them. Looked up from germline, CDR1 is MGHRA and CDR2 is YSYEKL. The CDR3 contains 15 residues. CDR3 nucleotide sequence: TGCGCCAGCAGCCAAGATAAGGGGTTCCAAGAGACCCAGTACTTC. Amino acid sequence: CASSQDKGFQETQYF.

The chain joins TRBV3-1 (or the pseudogene TRBV3-2) to TRBJ2-1; TRBD1 aligns across 9 bases. The junction had 6 bases not matched to a gene; V was cut back by 4 bases and J by 8 bases. CDR1 LGHDT and CDR2 YNNKEL come from the germline V gene (reference sequence). The CDR3 is 14 amino acids. For the CDR3, the DNA is TGTGCCAGCAGCCCCCGGGACAGGGAGGATGAGCAGTTCTTC. Its protein product is CASSPRDREDEQFF.

V gene TRBV19 combines with J gene TRBJ1-1, with a possible D match to TRBD1 (6 bases). Germline lookup yields CDR1 LNHDA and CDR2 SQIVND (reference sequence). Trimming took off 5 bases at V and 1 base at J, with 8 bases between the two ends. The CDR3 has 13 amino acids. CDR3 protein: CASSDRRNTEAFF. Here the CDR3 DNA reads TGTGCCAGTAGTGACAGGAGGAACACTGAAGCTTTCTTT.

V usage is TRBV19 and J usage is TRBJ2-5, with D possibly TRBD2 on 6 matching bases. CDR1 and CDR2 (germline): LNHDA, SQIVND (reference sequence). This CDR3 spans 15 amino acids. V was pared by 5 bases and J by 5 bases, with 18 bases between. Here the CDR3 reads CASSPRRGPKETQYF. The CDR3 bases are TGTGCCAGTAGTCCCCGGAGGGGACCTAAGGAGACCCAGTACTTC.

J is TRBJ1-2 and V is TRBV19, with TRBD1 identical over 9 bases. The germline CDR1 and CDR2 sequences are LNHDA and SQIVND (reference sequence). With V trimmed by 5 bases and J by 5 bases, 9 bases remained unmatched. This CDR3 comprises 15 residues. The CDR3 protein is CASSLAGTGNYGYTF. CDR3 in DNA: TGTGCCAGTAGTCTCGCCGGGACAGGGAATTATGGCTACACCTTC.

The J gene is TRBJ2-5, the V gene TRBV7-2; 13 positions match TRBD2. The trim removed 5 bases at V and 8 bases at J, leaving 5 bases unmatched. In germline, CDR1 is SGHTA, CDR2 FQGNSA. The CDR3 spans 14 residues. The CDR3 DNA follows: TGTGCCAGCAGCCTCCGGACTAGCGGGGGTACCCAGTACTTC. Protein: CASSLRTSGGTQYF. Full variable domain (outside the CDR3, taken from reference TRBV7-2 and TRBJ2-5): GAGVSQSPSNKVTEKGKDVELRCDPISGHTALYWYRQSLGQGLEFLIYFQGNSAPDKSGLPSDRFSAERTGGSVSTLTIQRTQQEDSAVYLCASSLRTSGGTQYFGPGTRLLVL.

The chain employs TRBV7-3 and TRBJ2-3; 10 nucleotides agree with TRBD2. V gave up 1 base and J gave up 5 bases; unmatched junction bases: 9. CDR1 and CDR2 (germline): SGHTA, FQGTGA. The CDR3 has 17 residues. CDR3 sequence: CASSLNRGLALQDTQYF. The CDR3 bases are TGTGCCAGCAGCTTAAATCGGGGACTAGCGTTACAAGATACGCAGTATTTT.

This clone was seen just once. The gene calls are TRBV29-1 and TRBJ2-7; perhaps TRBD2 as D (5 bases). The germline V and J ends were trimmed by 6 bases and 7 bases, with 22 bases remaining between them. This CDR3 spans 14 amino acids. Germline values: CDR1 SQVTM, CDR2 ANQGSEA. CDR3 sequence (DNA): TGCAGCGTCACAGTAGGGAGTGTGGCGAGTGAGCAGTACTTC. It translates to CSVTVGSVASEQYF.

The chain is built from TRBV10-2 and TRBJ1-1; the D is unclear. The CDR3 runs to 13 residues. Germline V gene sequence: CDR1 WSHSY, CDR2 SAAADI. V lost 4 bases and J 2 bases, leaving 8 bases between the germline ends. The CDR3, as DNA: TGCGCCAGCAGTGCAGGTGGTAACACTGAAGCTTTCTTT. The encoded protein is CASSAGGNTEAFF.

This clone was counted between two and nine times. J is TRBJ1-5 and V is TRBV3-1 (or the pseudogene TRBV3-2), with D uncertain. Germline values: CDR1 LGHDT, CDR2 YNNKEL (reference sequence). V was pared by 2 bases and J by 1 base, with 9 bases between. This CDR3 is built from 15 residues. The CDR3 nucleotides are TGTGCCAGCAGCCAAACGGGTTTCAGCAATCAGCCCCAGCATTTT. Translation: CASSQTGFSNQPQHF.

This clone was picked up a small number of times. The CDR3 DNA follows: TGTGCCAGCAGCCAAGTCCCCGCAGGGGTCATGGGCGAGCAGTACTTC. It is translated as CASSQVPAGVMGEQYF. The chain has TRBV3-1 (or the pseudogene TRBV3-2) and TRBJ2-7; D possibly corresponds to TRBD1 (6 bases). Germline V CDR1 and CDR2: LGHDT, YNNKEL (reference sequence). Trimming shortened V by 1 base and J by 6 bases, and 19 bases separated the two germline ends. This CDR3 has 16 residues.

The CDR3 DNA follows: TGTGCCAGTAGTGCCGGACAGCTTTCTAACTATGGCTACACCTTC. Its translation is CASSAGQLSNYGYTF. The chain recombines TRBV19 with TRBJ1-2; possible D gene TRBD1, 6 bases. The V end lost 5 bases, the J end lost 0 bases, and 13 bases lay between the germline ends. CDR3 length: 15 amino acids. Germline V gene data show CDR1 as LNHDA and CDR2 as SQIVND (reference sequence). The full variable domain, its missing parts supplied by reference TRBV19 and TRBJ1-2, is DGGITQSPKYLFRKEGQNVTLSCEQNLNHDAMYWYRQDPGQGLRLIYYSQIVNDFQKGDIAEGYSVSREKKESFPLTVTSAQKNPTAFYLCASSAGQLSNYGYTFGSGTRLTVV.

The V call is TRBV4-1, the J call TRBJ2-3, with 7 bases aligning to TRBD2. CDR1 is MGHRA, CDR2 YSYEKL, per germline. Unmatched junction bases numbered 7, after V lost 0 bases and J lost 4 bases. The CDR3 is made up of 16 amino acids. In nucleotides, the CDR3 is TGCGCCAGCAGCCAAGATGGCGGGGGTGTCTCAGATACGCAGTATTTT. Amino acids: CASSQDGGGVSDTQYF.

This chain connects TRBV14 to TRBJ2-5, with 7 nucleotides matching TRBD1. Trimming at V came to 4 bases and at J to 5 bases, leaving 10 bases not matched to a gene. Looked up from germline, CDR1 is SGHDN and CDR2 is FVKESK. This CDR3 contains 15 residues. The CDR3 region is CASSPRVGGRETQYF. The DNA for the CDR3 is TGTGCCAGCAGCCCGCGGGTAGGGGGCCGGGAGACCCAGTACTTC.

This clone was counted a single time. The rearrangement joins TRBV5-8 to TRBJ2-3, with a weak D call TRBD1 (6 bases). Germline V gene sequence: CDR1 SGHTS, CDR2 YDEGEE. V was clipped by 0 bases and J by 4 bases, with 12 bases between them. The CDR3 sequence is 15 residues long. The CDR3 nucleotides are TGTGCCAGCAGCTTGGATACAGGGAAGTCAGATACGCAGTATTTT. Protein sequence: CASSLDTGKSDTQYF. Based on the CDR3 plus reference TRBV5-8 and TRBJ2-3, the full variable domain is EAGVTQSPTHLIKTRGQQATLRCSPISGHTSVYWYQQALGLGLQFLLWYDEGEERNRGNFPPRFSGRQFPNYSSELNVNALELEDSALYLCASSLDTGKSDTQYFGPGTRLTVL.